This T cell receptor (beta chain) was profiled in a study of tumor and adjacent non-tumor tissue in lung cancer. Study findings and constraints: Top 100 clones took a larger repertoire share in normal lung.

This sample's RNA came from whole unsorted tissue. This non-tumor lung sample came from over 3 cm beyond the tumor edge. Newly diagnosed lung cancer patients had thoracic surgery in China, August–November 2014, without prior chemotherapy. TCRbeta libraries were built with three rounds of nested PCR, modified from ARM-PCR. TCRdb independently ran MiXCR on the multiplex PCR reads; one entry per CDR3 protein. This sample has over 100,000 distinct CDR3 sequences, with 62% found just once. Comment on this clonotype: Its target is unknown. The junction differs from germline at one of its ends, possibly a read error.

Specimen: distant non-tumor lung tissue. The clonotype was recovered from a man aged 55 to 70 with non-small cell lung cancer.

Written as DNA, the CDR3 is TGTGTCAGCACTTTTGAAGGATGGTATGGCTACACCTTC. Protein product: CVSTFEGWYGYTF. The chain employs TRBV12-3 or TRBV12-4 and TRBJ1-2; D not certain. The CDR3 contains 13 residues.